The T cell receptor (beta chain) described here comes from a study of vaccination and CD4 T cells after COVID-19. As for the study in general: Vaccination of participants consisted of two doses of either BNT162b2 or mRNA-1273 vaccine. Drawing of post-COVID samples took place a median about 100 days after diagnosis (range 35 to 161).

Once obtained from cultured CD4+ T cells, the DNA was sequenced using the Oncomine TCR Beta short-read assay. TCRdb itself ran the PCR reads through MiXCR, one entry per CDR3 protein. Here the sample spans about 15,000 distinct CDR3 sequences, 45% being singletons. J lost 7 bases, V lost 7 bases, and 12 bases had no gene match. CDR1 DFQATT and CDR2 SNEGSKA come from the germline V gene (reference sequence). CDR3 length equals 14 residues. This clonotype has only one observation. The antigen remains undetermined. Regarding treatment: approximately nine-day PBMC culture with coronavirus spike peptide pools or control peptides (ViraFEST assay). TCRs were sequenced by ViraFEST after antigen-specific T cells had been expanded with peptide pools.

The TCR sequence derives from a human donor who received a COVID-19 vaccine. Sequencing was performed on CD4+ T cells from blood, cultured in vitro, taken before SARS-CoV-2 vaccination. V and J are TRBV20-1 and TRBJ2-1, with 8 bases lining up with TRBD2. In DNA form, the CDR3 reads TGCAGTGGGGCGGGGGGCCCGATTCGGAATGAGCAGTTCTTC. Its translation is CSGAGGPIRNEQFF.